This T cell receptor beta chain was recorded in a study of beta chain features in type 1 diabetes. Study-wide results and limits: The question left open here concerned HLA type influencing TCRB rearrangement. Individuals with type 1 diabetes displayed fewer insertions and more deletions at VDJ junctions. Across all four CD4+ subsets, people with type 1 diabetes showed modestly shorter TCRB CDR3s.

V gave up 7 bases and J gave up 10 bases; unmatched junction bases: 12. The CDR3 runs to 14 residues. Per the germline V gene, CDR1 is MNHNS and CDR2 is SASEGT. This clone was seen a few times. The antigen remains unidentified. The whole isolated RNA underwent reverse transcription, so sequencing captured expressed TCRB transcripts. Repertoires were generated with immunoSEQ multiplex PCR, while TCRdb's copy carries only in-frame clones and drops some. The top ten hold approximately 0.039% of the sample, which has about 660,000 clones, roughly an eighth seen once. The chain employs TRBV6-1 and TRBJ2-1, with 8 positions matching TRBD1. This sequence originates from a man younger than 35 with type 1 diabetes. Sample: naive CD4+ T cells from blood. CDR3 in DNA: TGTGCCAGCACTCTCTTGGGGACAGGAGTAGAGCAGTTCTTC. Its protein is CASTLLGTGVEQFF.